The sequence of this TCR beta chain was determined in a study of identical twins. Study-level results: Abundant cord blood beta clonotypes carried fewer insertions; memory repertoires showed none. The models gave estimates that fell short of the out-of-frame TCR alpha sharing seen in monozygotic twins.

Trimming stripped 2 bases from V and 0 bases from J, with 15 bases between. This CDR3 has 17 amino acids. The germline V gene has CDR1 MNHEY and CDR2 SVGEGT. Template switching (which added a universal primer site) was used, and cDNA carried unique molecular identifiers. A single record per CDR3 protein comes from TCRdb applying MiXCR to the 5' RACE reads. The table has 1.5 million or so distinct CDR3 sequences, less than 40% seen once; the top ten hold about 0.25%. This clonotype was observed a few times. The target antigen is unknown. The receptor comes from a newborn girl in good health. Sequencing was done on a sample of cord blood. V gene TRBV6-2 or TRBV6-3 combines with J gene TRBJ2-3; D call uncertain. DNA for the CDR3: TGTGCCAGCAGTTACCCGGTTCTGGCTGCCAGCACAGATACGCAGTATTTT. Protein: CASSYPVLAASTDTQYF.